The 3 T cell receptor beta chains reported below all come from one sample, sequenced in a study of shared clonotypes between healthy human individuals. Produced via immunoSEQ multiplex PCR; TCRdb's table is partial and in-frame only. The sample shows approximately 2,000,000 clones, roughly 90% of them seen only once. Sequenced material: naive CD4+ T cells from PBMCs. Subset given: CD45RA+ positively selected. These receptors all come from a man in his late teens or twenties in good health. Some clones in this sample may be carry-over from other donors' samples.

The rearrangement uses TRBV4-1 and TRBJ2-7, with a weak D call TRBD2 (7 bases). The V gene's germline CDR1 is MGHRA and CDR2 YSYEKL. The CDR3 contains 15 residues. Deletions cut 5 bases from V and 2 bases from J, with 16 bases between. The CDR3 nucleotides read TGCGCCAGCAGCAGGGAGGGGGTGTCCCCCTACGAGCAGTACTTC. It translates to CASSREGVSPYEQYF.

V and J are TRBV28 and TRBJ1-1; D unresolved. Trimming removed 6 bases at V and 8 bases at J, with 25 bases between. CDR1 MDHEN and CDR2 SYDVKM come from the germline V gene. The CDR3 is 16 amino acids. The CDR3 DNA reads as TGTGCCAGCAGCCCCCACCACCCAAAATGGACCTCCGAAGCTTTCTTT. This encodes CASSPHHPKWTSEAFF.

This chain joins TRBV10-3 and TRBJ2-7, with no clear D. Germline values: CDR1 ENHRY, CDR2 SYGVKD. Trimming cost V 3 bases and J 3 bases, with 12 bases left between them. The length of the CDR3 is 14 residues. CDR3 coding DNA: TGTGCCATCAGTGATGATCGCACAATCTACGAGCAGTACTTC. Its translation: CAISDDRTIYEQYF.